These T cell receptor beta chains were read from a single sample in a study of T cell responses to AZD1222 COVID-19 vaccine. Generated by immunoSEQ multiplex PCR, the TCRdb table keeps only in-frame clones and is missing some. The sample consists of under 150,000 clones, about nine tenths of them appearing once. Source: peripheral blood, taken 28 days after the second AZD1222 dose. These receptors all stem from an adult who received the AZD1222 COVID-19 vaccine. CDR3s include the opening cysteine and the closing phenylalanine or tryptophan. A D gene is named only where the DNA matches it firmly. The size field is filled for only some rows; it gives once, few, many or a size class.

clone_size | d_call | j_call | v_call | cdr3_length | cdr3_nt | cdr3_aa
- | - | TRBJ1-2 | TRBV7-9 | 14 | TGTGCCAGCAGCCGTCAGGGGAGTAACTATGGCTACACCTTC | CASSRQGSNYGYTF
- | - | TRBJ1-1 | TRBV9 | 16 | TGTGCCAGCAGCGTAGGTCAGGGCCGCATGAACACTGAAGCTTTCTTT | CASSVGQGRMNTEAFF
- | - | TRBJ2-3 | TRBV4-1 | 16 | TGCGCCAGCAGCCAAGATATGGCGGGGCATCCAGATACGCAGTATTTT | CASSQDMAGHPDTQYF
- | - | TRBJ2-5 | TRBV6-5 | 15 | TGTGCCAGCAGTCAGACTGGGAGGCTCGACGAGACCCAGTACTTC | CASSQTGRLDETQYF
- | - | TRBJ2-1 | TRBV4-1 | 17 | TGCGCCAGCAGCCAAGAACTGGTAAACGGTCCGTACAATGAGCAGTTCTTC | CASSQELVNGPYNEQFF
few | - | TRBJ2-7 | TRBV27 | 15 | TGTGCCAGCAGTTTATCGGGGGTAAGGAGGTACGAGCAGTACTTC | CASSLSGVRRYEQYF
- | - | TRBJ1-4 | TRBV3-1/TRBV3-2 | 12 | TGTGCCAGCAGCCAAGGGAGCGAAAAACTGTTTTTT | CASSQGSEKLFF
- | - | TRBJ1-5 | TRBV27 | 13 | TGTGCCAGCAGTGCCCTGGGGGATCAGCCCCAGCATTTT | CASSALGDQPQHF
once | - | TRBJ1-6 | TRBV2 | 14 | TGTGCCAGCAGTGCAGGGTTTTCTAATTCACCCCTCCACTTT | CASSAGFSNSPLHF
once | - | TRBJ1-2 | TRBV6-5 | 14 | TGTGCCAGCAGTCCCCCCCCGGGGTTTGGAGGCTACACCTTC | CASSPPPGFGGYTF
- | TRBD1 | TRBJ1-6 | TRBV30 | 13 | TGTGCCTGGAGTCCCCGGGACAGCTCACCCCTCCACTTT | CAWSPRDSSPLHF
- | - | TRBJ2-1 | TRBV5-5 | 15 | TGTGCCAGCAGCTTGTCCGGACTCCCTTTCTATGAGCAGTTCTTC | CASSLSGLPFYEQFF
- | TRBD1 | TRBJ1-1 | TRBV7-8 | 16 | TGTGCCAGCAGCTACCGGACAGGCCAGGGGGGCACTGAAGCTTTCTTT | CASSYRTGQGGTEAFF
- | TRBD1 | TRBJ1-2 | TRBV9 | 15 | TGTGCCAGCAGCCCTTCCGGACAGGGTAACTATGGCTACACCTTC | CASSPSGQGNYGYTF
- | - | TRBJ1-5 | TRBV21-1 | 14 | TGTGCCAGCAGCAGAGAGGTGACCAATCAGCCCCAGCATTTT | CASSREVTNQPQHF
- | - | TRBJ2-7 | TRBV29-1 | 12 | TGCAGCGCCCTCAGGGGAAACTCCGAGCAGTACTTC | CSALRGNSEQYF
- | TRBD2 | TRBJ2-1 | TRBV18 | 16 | TGTGCCAGCTCACCTGCTAGCGGGGGGGAGTACAATGAGCAGTTCTTC | CASSPASGGEYNEQFF
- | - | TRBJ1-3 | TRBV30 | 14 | TGTGCCTGGAGTGAGGGGGGTTCTGGAAACACCATATATTTT | CAWSEGGSGNTIYF
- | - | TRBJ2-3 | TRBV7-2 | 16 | TGTGCCAGCAGCTTAGGGGGACCGACACAGGCAGATACGCAGTATTTT | CASSLGGPTQADTQYF
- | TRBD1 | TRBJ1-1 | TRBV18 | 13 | TGTGCCAGCTCAAAAGGACAGGACACTGAAGCTTTCTTT | CASSKGQDTEAFF
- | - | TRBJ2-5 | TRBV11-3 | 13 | TGTGCCAGCAGTGCAGGATTACAAGAGACCCAGTACTTC | CASSAGLQETQYF
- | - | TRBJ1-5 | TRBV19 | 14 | TGTGCCAGTAGTATCGGGCAGGTCAATCAGCCCCAGCATTTT | CASSIGQVNQPQHF
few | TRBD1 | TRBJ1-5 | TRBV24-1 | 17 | TGTGCCACCAGTGATTTACGACAGGGAGGAAGCAATCAGCCCCAGCATTTT | CATSDLRQGGSNQPQHF
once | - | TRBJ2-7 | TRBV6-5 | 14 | TGTGCCAGCAGTTATGGGCGGGGCTCCTACGAGCAGTACTTC | CASSYGRGSYEQYF
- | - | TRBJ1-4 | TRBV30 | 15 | TGTGCCTGGAGGGATGGGGGTCTAACTAATGAAAAACTGTTTTTT | CAWRDGGLTNEKLFF
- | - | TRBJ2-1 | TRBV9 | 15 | TGTGCCAGCAGCGTAGGAATTAGCTCCTACAATGAGCAGTTCTTC | CASSVGISSYNEQFF
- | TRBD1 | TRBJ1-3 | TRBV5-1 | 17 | TGCGCCAGCAGCTTGGAATTCCAGGGGGGAACGGAAAACACCATATATTTT | CASSLEFQGGTENTIYF
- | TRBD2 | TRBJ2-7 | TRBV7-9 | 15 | TGTGCCAGCAGCCTAGACCAGCGGGAGGGTGGCGAGCAGTACTTC | CASSLDQREGGEQYF
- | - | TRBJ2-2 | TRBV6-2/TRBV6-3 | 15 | TGTGCCAGCAGTGACAGGCGGGGTAACACCGGGGAGCTGTTTTTT | CASSDRRGNTGELFF
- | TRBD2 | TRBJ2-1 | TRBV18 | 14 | TGTGCCAGCACACTAGCGGGTGCGTATGGTGAGCAGTTCTTC | CASTLAGAYGEQFF
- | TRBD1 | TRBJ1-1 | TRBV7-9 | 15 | TGTGCCAGCAGCTTCCGGGGGGCAGGGGGCACTGAAGCTTTCTTT | CASSFRGAGGTEAFF
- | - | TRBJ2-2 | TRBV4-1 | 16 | TGCGCCAGCAGCCTCAGAGGGACAAAAAATACCGGGGAGCTGTTTTTT | CASSLRGTKNTGELFF
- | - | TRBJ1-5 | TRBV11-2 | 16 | TGTGCCAGCAGCTTAGGTCTTAGGGGCCCGAATCAGCCCCAGCATTTT | CASSLGLRGPNQPQHF
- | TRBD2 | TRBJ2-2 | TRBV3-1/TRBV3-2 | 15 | TGTGCCAGCAGCCAAGGGGACTACTACACCGGGGAGCTGTTTTTT | CASSQGDYYTGELFF
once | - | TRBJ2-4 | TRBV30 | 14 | TGTGCCTGGGGGGAGGAGGAATCCAAAAACATTCAGTACTTC | CAWGEEESKNIQYF
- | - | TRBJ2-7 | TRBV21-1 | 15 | TGTGCCAGCAGCGAACGGACAGCATCCTCCTACGAGCAGTACTTC | CASSERTASSYEQYF
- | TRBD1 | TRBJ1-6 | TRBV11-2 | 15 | TGTGCCAGCAGCTTGAAGGGACAGTCTAATTCACCCCTCCACTTT | CASSLKGQSNSPLHF
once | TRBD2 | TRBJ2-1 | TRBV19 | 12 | TGTGCCAGTAGCCCGGGAGGGGCCGGGGAGTTCTTC | CASSPGGAGEFF
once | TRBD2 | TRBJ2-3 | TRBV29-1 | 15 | TGCAGCGTTTTAGGCGGGGGGCCTAGCACAGATACGCAGTATTTT | CSVLGGGPSTDTQYF
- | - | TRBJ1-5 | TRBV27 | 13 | TGTGCCAGCAGTCCCTATTTCAATCAGCCCCAGCATTTT | CASSPYFNQPQHF
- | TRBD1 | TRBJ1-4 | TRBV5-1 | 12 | TGCGCCAGCCGGGACAGTGGTGAAAAACTGTTTTTT | CASRDSGEKLFF
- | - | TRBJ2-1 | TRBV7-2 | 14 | TGTGCCAGCAGCGGGGACCCGTCCTACAATGAGCAGTTCTTC | CASSGDPSYNEQFF
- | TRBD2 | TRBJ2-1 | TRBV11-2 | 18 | TGTGCCAGCAGCTTAGATGACTCCGGGACTAGACCCCACACGCGGCAGTTCTTC | CASSLDDSGTRPHTRQFF
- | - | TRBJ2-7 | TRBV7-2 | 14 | TGTGCCAGCAGCTGGGGACTCGCCGACTACGAGCAGTACTTC | CASSWGLADYEQYF
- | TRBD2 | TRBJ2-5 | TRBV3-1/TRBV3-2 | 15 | TGTGCCAGCAGCCAAGATGCTAGCGGGAGAAAGACCCAGTACTTC | CASSQDASGRKTQYF
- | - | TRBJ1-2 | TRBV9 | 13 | TGTGCCAGCAGCGTAGACGACAACTATGGCTACACCTTC | CASSVDDNYGYTF
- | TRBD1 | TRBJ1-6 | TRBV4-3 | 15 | TGCGCCAGCAGCCAAACAGGGGGTTCTAATTCACCCCTCCACTTT | CASSQTGGSNSPLHF
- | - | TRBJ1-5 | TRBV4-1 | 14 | TGCGCCAGCAGCCAACAGACAGGCAATCAGCCCCAGCATTTT | CASSQQTGNQPQHF
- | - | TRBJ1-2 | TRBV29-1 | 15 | TGCAGCGTTGAAGTGGGGACGTTTGTCAACTATGGCTACACCTTC | CSVEVGTFVNYGYTF
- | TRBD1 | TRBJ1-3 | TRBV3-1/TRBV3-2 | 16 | TGTGCCAGCAGCCAAGATGGACAGGGTGGCGGAAACACCATATATTTT | CASSQDGQGGGNTIYF
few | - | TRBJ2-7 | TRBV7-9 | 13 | TGTGCCAGCAGCCGGGACACCCTCCTCGAGCAGTACTTC | CASSRDTLLEQYF
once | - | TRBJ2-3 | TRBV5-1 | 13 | TGCGCCAGCAGCTTGGCCATGGCGGATACGCAGTATTTT | CASSLAMADTQYF
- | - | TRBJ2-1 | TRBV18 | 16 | TGTGCCAGCTCACTACTGGAAGGGGGGGACTACAATGAGCAGTTCTTC | CASSLLEGGDYNEQFF
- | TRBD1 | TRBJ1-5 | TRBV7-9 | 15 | TGTGCCAGCAGCTTAGCAGGACAGGGGGAACAGCCCCAGCATTTT | CASSLAGQGEQPQHF
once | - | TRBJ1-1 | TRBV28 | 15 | TGTGCCAGCAGTGGGGCGGACACCTGGGACACTGAAGCTTTCTTT | CASSGADTWDTEAFF
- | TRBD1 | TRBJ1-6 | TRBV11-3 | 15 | TGTGCCAGCAGCTTCGGGACAGGAGATAATTCACCCCTCCACTTT | CASSFGTGDNSPLHF
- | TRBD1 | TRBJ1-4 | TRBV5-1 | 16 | TGCGCCAGCAGCCAATTTACAGGGGCAACTAATGAAAAACTGTTTTTT | CASSQFTGATNEKLFF
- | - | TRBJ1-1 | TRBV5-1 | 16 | TGCGCCAGCAGCCCCCCCGGAGGACTTCCTAGGGCTGAAGCTTTCTTT | CASSPPGGLPRAEAFF
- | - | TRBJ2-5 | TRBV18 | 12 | TGTGCCAGCTCCCTGGGCCAAGAGACCCAGTACTTC | CASSLGQETQYF